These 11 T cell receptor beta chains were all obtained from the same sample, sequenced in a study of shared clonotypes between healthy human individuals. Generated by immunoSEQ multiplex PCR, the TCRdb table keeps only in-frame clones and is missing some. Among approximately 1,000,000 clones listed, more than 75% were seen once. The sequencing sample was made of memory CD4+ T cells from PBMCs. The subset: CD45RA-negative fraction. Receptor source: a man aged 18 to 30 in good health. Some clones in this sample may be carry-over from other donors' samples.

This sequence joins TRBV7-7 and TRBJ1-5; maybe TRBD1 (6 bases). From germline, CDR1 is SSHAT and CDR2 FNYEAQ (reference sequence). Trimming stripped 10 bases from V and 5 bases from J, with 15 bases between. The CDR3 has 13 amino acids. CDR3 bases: TGTGCCATTAGCCCGGGGGCCGATCAGCCCCAGCATTTT. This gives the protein CAISPGADQPQHF.

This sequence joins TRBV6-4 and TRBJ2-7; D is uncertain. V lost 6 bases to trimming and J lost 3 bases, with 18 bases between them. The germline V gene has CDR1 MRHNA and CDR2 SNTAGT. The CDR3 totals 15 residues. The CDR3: CASSLGPNLNYEQYF. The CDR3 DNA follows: TGTGCCAGCAGCCTCGGTCCAAACCTTAACTACGAGCAGTACTTC.

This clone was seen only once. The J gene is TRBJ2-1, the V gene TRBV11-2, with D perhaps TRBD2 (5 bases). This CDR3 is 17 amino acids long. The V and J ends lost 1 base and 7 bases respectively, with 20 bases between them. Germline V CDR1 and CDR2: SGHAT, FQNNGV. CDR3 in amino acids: CASSLVSATLLGNEQFF. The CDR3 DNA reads TGTGCCAGCAGCTTAGTTAGCGCCACCCTCCTTGGGAATGAGCAGTTCTTC.

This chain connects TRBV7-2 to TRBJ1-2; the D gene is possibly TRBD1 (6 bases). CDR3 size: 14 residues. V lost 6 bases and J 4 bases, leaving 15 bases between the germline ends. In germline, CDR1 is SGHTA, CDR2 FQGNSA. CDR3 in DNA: TGTGCCAGCAGATATAACAGGGCTTCCTATGGCTACACCTTC. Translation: CASRYNRASYGYTF.

The CDR3 protein is CASSQRDLNGYTF. In DNA form, the CDR3 reads TGCGCCAGCAGCCAAAGGGACTTAAATGGCTACACCTTC. The gene calls are TRBV4-3 and TRBJ1-2; a possible D gene is TRBD1 (5 bases). The V end was cut by 2 bases, the J end by 6 bases, with 10 bases between. CDR3 size: 13 residues. Germline CDR1 is LGHNA and CDR2 is YSLEER.

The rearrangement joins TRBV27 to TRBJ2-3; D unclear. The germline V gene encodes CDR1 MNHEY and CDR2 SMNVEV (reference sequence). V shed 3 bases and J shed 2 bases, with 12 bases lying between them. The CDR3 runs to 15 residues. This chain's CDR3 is CASSLGFSDTDTQYF. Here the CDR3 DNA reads TGTGCCAGCAGTTTGGGGTTCTCGGACACAGATACGCAGTATTTT.

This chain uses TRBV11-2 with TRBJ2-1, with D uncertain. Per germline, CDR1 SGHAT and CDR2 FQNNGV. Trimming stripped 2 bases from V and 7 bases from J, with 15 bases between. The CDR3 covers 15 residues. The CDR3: CASSLYSGMGNEQFF. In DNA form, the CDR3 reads TGTGCCAGCAGCTTATATTCCGGAATGGGGAATGAGCAGTTCTTC. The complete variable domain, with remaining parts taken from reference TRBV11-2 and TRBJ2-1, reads EAGVAQSPRYKIIEKRQSVAFWCNPISGHATLYWYQQILGQGPKLLIQFQNNGVVDDSQLPKDRFSAERLKGVDSTLKIQPAKLEDSAVYLCASSLYSGMGNEQFFGPGTRLTVL.

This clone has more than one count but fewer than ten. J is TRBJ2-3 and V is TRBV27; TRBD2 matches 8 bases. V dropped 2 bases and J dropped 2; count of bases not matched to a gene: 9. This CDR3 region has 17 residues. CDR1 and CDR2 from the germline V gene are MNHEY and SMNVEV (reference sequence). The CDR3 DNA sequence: TGTGCCAGCAGTTTAACGTGGGTAGCGGGGACCACAGATACGCAGTATTTT. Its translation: CASSLTWVAGTTDTQYF.

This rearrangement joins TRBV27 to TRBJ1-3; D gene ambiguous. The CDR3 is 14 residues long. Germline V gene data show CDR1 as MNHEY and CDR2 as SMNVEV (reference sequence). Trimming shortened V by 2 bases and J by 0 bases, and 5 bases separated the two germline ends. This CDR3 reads CASSLVGSGNTIYF. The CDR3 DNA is TGTGCCAGCAGTTTAGTCGGCTCTGGAAACACCATATATTTT.

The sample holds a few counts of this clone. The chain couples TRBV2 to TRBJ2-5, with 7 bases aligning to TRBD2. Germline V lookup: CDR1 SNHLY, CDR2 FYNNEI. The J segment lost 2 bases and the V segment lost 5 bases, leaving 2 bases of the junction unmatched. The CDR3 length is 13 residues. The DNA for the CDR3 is TGTGCCAGCAGTTATAGCGGGCAAGAGACCCAGTACTTC. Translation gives CASSYSGQETQYF.

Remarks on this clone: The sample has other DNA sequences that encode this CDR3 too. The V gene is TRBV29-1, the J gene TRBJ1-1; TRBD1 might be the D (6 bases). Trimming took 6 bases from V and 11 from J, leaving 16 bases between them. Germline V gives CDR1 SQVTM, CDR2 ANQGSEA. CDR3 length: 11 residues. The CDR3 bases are TGCAGCGTGGCCGGGGCAGGGGAGGCTTTCTTT. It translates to CSVAGAGEAFF.